This TCR beta chain derives from a study of Graves' ophthalmopathy and Graves' hyperthyroidism. Amplified material comprised TCR beta CDR3 regions derived from RNA transcripts. After a first-round RT-PCR with HTBI primers, a second-round multiplex PCR was run. TCRdb called the multiplex PCR reads again in MiXCR, with one record for every CDR3 protein. The data contain a few hundred thousand distinct CDR3 sequences, about 15% of them seen just once; the ten biggest clones take up 2.4%. This clonotype was counted at least ten times. The TCR originated in an adult woman with stable Graves' hyperthyroidism. Source material: peripheral blood.

Written as DNA, the CDR3 is TGTGCCAGCAGCCAAAGGACAGGGAGGAGGAACACTGAAGCTTTCTTT. Translation: CASSQRTGRRNTEAFF. The chain couples TRBV6-5 to TRBJ1-1; 8 bases are shared with TRBD1. V lost 6 bases, J lost 1 base, and 10 bases stayed unmatched. Germline V gives CDR1 MNHEY, CDR2 SVGAGI. The CDR3 totals 16 residues.